What follows are 27 T cell receptor beta chains derived from one specimen sequenced in a study of T cells in Graves' hyperthyroidism and ophthalmopathy. RNA transcripts gave rise to amplified TCR beta CDR3 regions. First-round RT-PCR targeting the TCR CDR3 was performed with the HTBI primer set. TCRdb re-derived calls from the multiplex PCR reads in MiXCR, one entry per CDR3 protein. Altogether about 400,000 distinct CDR3 sequences are present, around 15% being singletons, with the ten largest covering roughly 19%. Sequenced input: blood. The source of these receptors is a woman aged 55-69 years with Graves' ophthalmopathy.

This clonotype has a handful of counts. The rearrangement links TRBV20-1 to TRBJ2-4, with 12 bases matching TRBD2. The V gene end was trimmed by 5 bases and the J gene end by 9 bases; junction bases not matched to a gene: 5. The germline V gene encodes CDR1 DFQATT and CDR2 SNEGSKA (reference sequence). This CDR3 comprises 13 residues. In nucleotides, the CDR3 is TGCAGTGCTGCTCTAGCGGGAGGGAGCATTCAGTACTTC. Translation: CSAALAGGSIQYF.

This clonotype was picked up many times. The J gene is TRBJ2-5, the V gene TRBV28; weak D call: TRBD2 (5 bases). Germline lookup yields CDR1 MDHEN and CDR2 SYDVKM. There are 19 residues in the CDR3. Trimming shortened V by 5 bases and J by 1 base, and 26 bases separated the two germline ends. The CDR3 spells CASSLLGGRGPLSQETQYF. Written as DNA, the CDR3 is TGTGCCAGCAGTCTCCTCGGAGGACGTGGCCCCCTGTCCCAAGAGACCCAGTACTTC.

This clonotype was seen a handful of times. Being one base from a much bigger clone, this may be a read error. This chain joins TRBV28 and TRBJ2-5, with D unresolved. This CDR3 is built from 15 residues. Looked up from germline, CDR1 is MDHEN and CDR2 is SYDVKM. CDR3 sequence (DNA): TGTACCAGCAGTTACCCCAGTTTACCGCAAGAGACCCAGTACTTC. It translates to CTSSYPSLPQETQYF.

The chain couples TRBV6-1 to TRBJ2-3; D unresolved. This CDR3 spans 13 amino acids. Germline V gene data show CDR1 as MNHNS and CDR2 as SASEGT. Trimming cost V 5 bases and J 5 bases, with 11 bases left between them. In DNA, the CDR3 is TGTGCCAGCAGTTCACGAGGTAGAGATACGCAGTATTTT. Its protein is CASSSRGRDTQYF.

The gene calls are TRBV6-2 or TRBV6-3 and TRBJ1-5; D is uncertain. This CDR3 is built from 13 residues. V was cut by 5 bases and J by 1 base, with 6 bases left in between. Germline CDR1 and CDR2: MNHEY and SVGEGT. The CDR3 here is CASSRRSNQPQHF. CDR3 nucleotide sequence: TGTGCCAGCAGTCGTCGAAGCAATCAGCCCCAGCATTTT.

This clonotype was recorded many times. This rearrangement joins TRBV2 to TRBJ2-7, with no clear D. Germline values: CDR1 SNHLY, CDR2 FYNNEI. V shed 4 bases and J shed 5 bases, with 12 bases lying between them. The CDR3 is 13 amino acids. This chain's CDR3 is CASSVGAWDEQYF. Written as DNA, the CDR3 is TGTGCCAGCAGTGTAGGAGCCTGGGACGAGCAGTACTTC.

This clonotype occurred many times. The J gene is TRBJ1-4, the V gene TRBV18; no clear D gene. This CDR3 has 14 residues. Trimming took off 0 bases at V and 3 bases at J, with 5 bases between the two ends. The V gene's germline CDR1 is KGHSH and CDR2 LQKENI. CDR3 DNA sequence: TGTGCCAGCTCACCACCCTCGGCTAATGAAAAACTGTTTTTT. Translation: CASSPPSANEKLFF.

This rearrangement joins TRBV15 to TRBJ2-7; TRBD2 might be the D (5 bases). V shed 2 bases and J shed 4 bases, with 9 bases lying between them. The CDR3 runs 13 residues. Per germline, CDR1 LNHNV and CDR2 YYDKDF (reference sequence). Here the CDR3 DNA reads TGTGCCACCAGCAGACGGAGCGGTTACGAGCAGTACTTC. Translated, it gives CATSRRSGYEQYF.

The chain is built from TRBV28 and TRBJ2-1; the match to TRBD1 covers 8 bases. V lost 4 bases to trimming and J lost 15 bases; unmatched junction nucleotides: 5. Germline loops: CDR1 MDHEN, CDR2 SYDVKM. The CDR3 has 11 amino acids. Here the CDR3 DNA reads TGTGCCAGCAGTTCCCGGGACAGGTGGTTCTTC. It specifies CASSSRDRWFF.

This clonotype was counted many times. The genes are TRBV3-1 and TRBJ2-3; D ambiguous. V was shortened by 3 bases and J by 3 bases, with 16 bases between the two germline ends. Germline V gives CDR1 LGHDT, CDR2 YNNKEL (reference sequence). The CDR3 has 16 amino acids. This CDR3 is CASSQKVWGGTDTQYF. The CDR3 coding sequence is TGTGCCAGCAGCCAGAAAGTGTGGGGTGGAACAGATACGCAGTATTTT.

The chain carries TRBV3-1 and TRBJ2-7, with 10 bases that match TRBD2. The CDR3 length is 14 residues. Germline CDR1 LGHDT, CDR2 YNNKEL (reference sequence). V shed 4 bases, J shed 3 bases, and the junction held 3 bases outside the gene matches. CDR3 in amino acids: CASSRPSGSYEQYF. CDR3 DNA sequence: TGTGCCAGCAGCCGGCCTAGCGGGAGCTACGAGCAGTACTTC.

This chain joins TRBV7-3 and TRBJ2-2; a weak D match, TRBD1 (5 bases). Per germline, CDR1 SGHTA and CDR2 FQGTGA. The ends were cut back, 1 base at V and 2 bases at J, with 11 bases in the middle. This CDR3 spans 16 amino acids. The CDR3 reads CASSLKSGANTGELFF. CDR3 sequence (DNA): TGTGCCAGCAGCTTAAAGTCTGGGGCCAACACCGGGGAGCTGTTTTTT.

This clonotype came up a few times. The chain joins TRBV9 to TRBJ2-3; TRBD2 matches at 9 bases. The CDR3 is 15 residues long. CDR1 SGDLS and CDR2 YYNGEE come from the germline V gene. V trimming: 2 bases; J trimming: 5 bases; junction bases outside the gene matches: 6. The CDR3 nucleotides are TGTGCCAGCAGCGTTGCGGGAGGGCCTGGAGATACGCAGTATTTT. Translating gives CASSVAGGPGDTQYF.

This clonotype was observed many times. The chain recombines TRBV7-2 with TRBJ2-3, with 7 bases identical to TRBD1. V shed 3 bases and J 1 base; nucleotides not matched to a gene: 1. CDR1 is SGHTA, CDR2 FQGNSA, per germline. This CDR3 is built from 14 residues. CDR3 region: CASSFGTGTDTQYF. In DNA form, the CDR3 reads TGTGCCAGCAGCTTTGGGACAGGCACAGATACGCAGTATTTT.

This clonotype was detected many times. CDR3 nucleotide sequence: TGTGCCAGCAGTAATCTAGCGGGAGTTTTCCGCGAGCAGTACTTC. Translation: CASSNLAGVFREQYF. The gene calls are TRBV12-3 or TRBV12-4 and TRBJ2-7, with TRBD2 identical over 10 bases. J was trimmed by 6 bases and V by 5 bases; bases with no gene match: 10. This CDR3 region has 15 residues.

In this sample, this clonotype turned up many times. The chain recombines TRBV5-1 with TRBJ2-5; TRBD1 matches 11 bases. The CDR3 runs 15 residues. Germline lookup yields CDR1 SGHRS and CDR2 YFSETQ. V shed 0 bases, J shed 4 bases, and the junction held 2 bases outside the gene matches. CDR3 coding DNA: TGCGCCAGCAGCTTGGCCGGGACAGGGGGAGAGACCCAGTACTTC. Amino acid sequence: CASSLAGTGGETQYF.

This clonotype was counted ten times or more. The genes are TRBV20-1 and TRBJ1-2; 7 nucleotides line up with TRBD1. V was pared by 5 bases and J by 2 bases, with 5 bases of the junction left unmatched. This CDR3 has 13 amino acids. From germline, CDR1 is DFQATT and CDR2 SNEGSKA (reference sequence). CDR3 nucleotide sequence: TGCAGTGCTCCTCTGGACAGGAACTATGGCTACACCTTC. This encodes CSAPLDRNYGYTF.

In this sample, this clonotype turned up once. This may stem from a read error, because a much larger clone lies one nucleotide away. The V gene is TRBV20-1, the J gene TRBJ2-1; D is perhaps TRBD2 (5 bases). Germline V CDR1 and CDR2: DFQATT, SNEGSKA (reference sequence). CDR3 length: 12 residues. This CDR3 is CGARPRANEQFF. For the CDR3, the DNA is TGCGGTGCTAGACCGCGGGCCAATGAGCAGTTCTTC.

The J gene is TRBJ2-7, the V gene TRBV24-1, with D unresolved. V lost 4 bases and J 5 bases, leaving 11 bases between the germline ends. CDR3 length equals 13 residues. Germline-derived CDR1 and CDR2 are KGHDR and SFDVKD. This chain's CDR3 is CATSDPTRDEQYF. The DNA of the CDR3 is TGTGCCACCAGTGACCCTACTCGCGACGAGCAGTACTTC.

This clonotype showed up just a few times. This chain uses TRBV20-1 with TRBJ2-1; 8 bases line up with TRBD1. The CDR3 spans 10 residues. With 6 bases clipped from V and 15 bases from J, the junction kept 7 bases outside the gene matches. CDR1 is DFQATT and CDR2 is SNEGSKA in the germline V gene (reference sequence). Here the CDR3 DNA reads TGCAGTGCCTCTGGACAGGGCCGGTTCTTC. Protein product: CSASGQGRFF.

This sequence joins TRBV7-9 and TRBJ2-7; D is perhaps TRBD1 (5 bases). Germline CDR1 SEHNR, CDR2 FQNEAQ (reference sequence). The V gene lost 4 bases and the J gene lost 0 bases, with 10 bases spanning the gap. This CDR3 has 14 amino acids. As DNA, the CDR3 is TGTGCCAGCAGCTATTCTGGGGCCTCCTACGAGCAGTACTTC. It specifies CASSYSGASYEQYF.

This clonotype was counted at least ten times. V and J are TRBV28 and TRBJ1-4; D is unclear. V lost 5 bases and J lost 7, with 14 bases in between. Germline CDR1 MDHEN, CDR2 SYDVKM. CDR3 size: 14 residues. CDR3 sequence reads: CASSLPPLSEKLFF. The CDR3 DNA reads TGTGCCAGCAGTCTCCCACCACTTAGTGAAAAACTGTTTTTT.

This clonotype has only a few counts. The V gene is TRBV7-2, the J gene TRBJ2-1; 7 bases match TRBD2. The CDR3 length is 13 residues. The V and J ends lost 4 bases and 10 bases, in that order; junction bases with no gene match: 7. Germline assignment: CDR1 SGHTA and CDR2 FQGNSA. DNA for the CDR3: TGTGCCAGCAGCTCCCGGGGGGAGGGCGAGCAGTTCTTC. Its protein is CASSSRGEGEQFF.

In its sample, this clonotype was seen many times. V usage is TRBV11-2 and J usage is TRBJ1-2; 10 positions agree with TRBD1. Germline V gene sequence: CDR1 SGHAT, CDR2 FQNNGV. The CDR3 spans 16 residues. V was pared by 6 bases and J by 2 bases, with 9 bases of the junction left unmatched. In DNA, the CDR3 is TGTGCCAGCAGGCCCGGGACAGGGGTCCCGAACTATGGCTACACCTTC. The encoded protein is CASRPGTGVPNYGYTF.

This clonotype was seen ten or more times. The rearrangement uses TRBV6-1 and TRBJ2-1; D possibly corresponds to TRBD2 (6 bases). V lost 5 bases, J lost 7 bases, and 21 bases lay in between. The V gene's germline CDR1 is MNHNS and CDR2 SASEGT. The CDR3 is made up of 16 amino acids. The CDR3 nucleotides are TGTGCCAGCAGTTGGCCCTCGGGGGTAATTGCGAATGAGCAGTTCTTC. Protein product: CASSWPSGVIANEQFF.

This clonotype was seen at least ten times. The V call is TRBV2, the J call TRBJ1-1; D unresolved. The CDR3 is 14 residues long. Trimming took 2 bases from V and 1 from J, leaving 8 bases between them. Per the germline V gene, CDR1 is SNHLY and CDR2 is FYNNEI. The CDR3 sequence: CASSELGGNTEAFF. CDR3 sequence (DNA): TGTGCCAGCAGTGAATTAGGAGGGAACACTGAAGCTTTCTTT.

This clonotype was detected ten times or more. The chain joins TRBV27 to TRBJ2-7; TRBD2 matches at 12 bases. With V trimmed by 2 bases and J by 6 bases, 11 bases remained unmatched. CDR1 and CDR2 from the germline V gene are MNHEY and SMNVEV (reference sequence). The CDR3 has 17 amino acids. CDR3: CASSLGLAGGPRGEQYF. The CDR3 DNA sequence: TGTGCCAGCAGTTTAGGTCTAGCGGGAGGGCCAAGGGGCGAGCAGTACTTC.